There are many counts of the clone carrying this T cell receptor beta chain. The sample originates from a study of identical twins. After removal of 4 bases from V and 4 bases from J, the junction contained 8 bases not matched to a gene. The CDR3 runs 15 residues. Per germline, CDR1 SGHRS and CDR2 YFSETQ. TCRdb analysed the 5' RACE reads with MiXCR anew, one entry per CDR3 protein. The sample has about 730,000 distinct CDR3 sequences, around 20% seen once. The sample also formed part of further work on T cells expressing NK-cell markers. That publication notes: Each TCR beta repertoire originated in sorted T cells that were CD3+CD56+NKG2C+, CD3+CD56+NKG2C- or CD3+CD56-NKG2C+.

The sequencing input was PBMCs. This chain joins TRBV5-1 and TRBJ2-4; 7 bases agree with TRBD2. This TCR was recovered from a woman younger than 30 in good health. In DNA, the CDR3 is TGCGCCAGCAGCCCCCCGGGAGGATTGAAAAACATTCAGTACTTC. Residues: CASSPPGGLKNIQYF.